The 2 T cell receptor beta chains reported below all come from one sample, sequenced in a study of blood T cell repertoires in COVID-19. The repertoire was sequenced with immunoSEQ multiplex PCR; TCRdb's copy has only in-frame clones and lacks some. The table lists roughly 70,000 clones, under 95% of them singletons, with 7% to 9% in the top ten. Sample: peripheral blood. Receptor source: a human donor in a cohort sampled during active COVID-19.

The chain employs TRBV5-5 and TRBJ2-7; 7 bases fit TRBD1. This CDR3 is built from 18 residues. The germline CDR1 and CDR2 sequences are SGHKS and YYEKEE (reference sequence). V trimming: 3 bases; J trimming: 4 bases; junction bases outside the gene matches: 19. CDR3 sequence (DNA): TGTGCCAGCAGCTACCCGCGTGAGGGGGCAGGGCTTCTGTACGAGCAGTACTTC. Its protein product is CASSYPREGAGLLYEQYF.

The J gene is TRBJ2-7, the V gene TRBV7-2; TRBD1 is a possible D gene (6 bases). Germline V CDR1 and CDR2: SGHTA, FQGNSA. Trimming shortened V by 4 bases and J by 1 base, and 11 bases separated the two germline ends. The CDR3 loop spans 14 amino acids. The CDR3 region has the DNA TGTGCCAGCAGCTCCTCAGGGGAATCCTACGAGCAGTACTTC. Translation: CASSSSGESYEQYF.